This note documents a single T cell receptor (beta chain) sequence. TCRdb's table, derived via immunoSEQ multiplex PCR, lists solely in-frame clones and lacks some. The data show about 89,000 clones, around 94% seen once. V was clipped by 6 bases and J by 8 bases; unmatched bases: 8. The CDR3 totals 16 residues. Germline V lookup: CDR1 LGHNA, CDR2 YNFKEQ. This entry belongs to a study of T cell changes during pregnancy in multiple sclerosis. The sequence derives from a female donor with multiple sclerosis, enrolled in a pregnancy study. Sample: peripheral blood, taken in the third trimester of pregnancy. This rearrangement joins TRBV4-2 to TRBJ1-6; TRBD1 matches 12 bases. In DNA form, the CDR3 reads TGTGCCAGCAGGCAGGGGACAGGGGGCTTGGATTCACCCCTCCACTTT. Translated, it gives CASRQGTGGLDSPLHF.